The 4 T cell receptor beta chains presented below share a single source sample, sequenced in a study of T cell responses to AZD1222 COVID-19 vaccine. TCRdb keeps only in-frame clones here, not all; method: immunoSEQ multiplex PCR. The sample consists of around 140,000 clones, more than 85% of them appearing once. The material was peripheral blood, obtained on day 0 of AZD1222 vaccination. Receptors originate from an adult in good health.

This sequence joins TRBV19 and TRBJ2-3; 9 bases match TRBD1. Germline loops: CDR1 LNHDA, CDR2 SQIVND (reference sequence). The junction had 7 bases not matched to a gene; V was cut back by 6 bases and J by 6 bases. The CDR3 consists of 14 residues. The CDR3 sequence is CASSQQGATDTQYF. The CDR3 DNA reads TGTGCCAGTAGCCAACAGGGGGCCACGGATACGCAGTATTTT.

This chain uses TRBV6-6 with TRBJ1-5; 7 bases fit TRBD1. The V gene end was trimmed by 6 bases and the J gene end by 4 bases; junction bases not matched to a gene: 6. The CDR3 length is 14 residues. Germline values: CDR1 MNHNY, CDR2 SVGAGI (reference sequence). The CDR3 nucleotides are TGTGCCAGCAGGTCTACAGGGGCAAATCAGCCCCAGCATTTT. Its translation: CASRSTGANQPQHF.

This sequence joins TRBV19 and TRBJ1-5; D remains ambiguous. This CDR3 has 14 amino acids. V lost 2 bases and J lost 5, with 10 bases in between. The germline gives CDR1 LNHDA, CDR2 SQIVND (reference sequence). CDR3 sequence reads: CASSIPHGHQPQHF. In DNA, the CDR3 is TGTGCCAGTAGTATACCCCACGGACATCAGCCCCAGCATTTT.

The rearrangement links TRBV19 to TRBJ1-2, with 9 positions matching TRBD1. CDR3 length: 14 amino acids. Germline lookup yields CDR1 LNHDA and CDR2 SQIVND (reference sequence). Trimming removed 5 bases from V and 4 bases from J; junction bases left unmatched: 5. CDR3 amino acids: CASSPQTGGYGYTF. DNA for the CDR3: TGTGCCAGTAGTCCCCAGACAGGGGGCTATGGCTACACCTTC. The full variable domain, rest sourced from reference TRBV19 and TRBJ1-2, is DGGITQSPKYLFRKEGQNVTLSCEQNLNHDAMYWYRQDPGQGLRLIYYSQIVNDFQKGDIAEGYSVSREKKESFPLTVTSAQKNPTAFYLCASSPQTGGYGYTFGSGTRLTVV.